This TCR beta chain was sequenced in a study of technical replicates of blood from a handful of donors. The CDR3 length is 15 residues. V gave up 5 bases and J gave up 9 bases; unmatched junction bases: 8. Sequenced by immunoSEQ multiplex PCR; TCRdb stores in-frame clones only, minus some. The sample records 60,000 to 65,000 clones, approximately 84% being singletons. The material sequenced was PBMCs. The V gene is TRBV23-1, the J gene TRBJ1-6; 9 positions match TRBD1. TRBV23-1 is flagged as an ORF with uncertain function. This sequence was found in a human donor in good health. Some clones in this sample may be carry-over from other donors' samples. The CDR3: CASSTPGQGGSPLHF. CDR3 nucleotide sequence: TGCGCCAGCAGTACCCCGGGACAGGGCGGTTCACCCCTCCACTTT.